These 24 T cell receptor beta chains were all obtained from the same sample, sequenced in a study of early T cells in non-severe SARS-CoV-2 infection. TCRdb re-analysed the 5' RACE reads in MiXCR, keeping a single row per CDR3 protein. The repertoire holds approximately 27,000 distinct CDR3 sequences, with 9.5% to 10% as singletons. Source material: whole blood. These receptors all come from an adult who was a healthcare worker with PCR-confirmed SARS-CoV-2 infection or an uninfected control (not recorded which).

The CDR3, as DNA: TGTGCCAGCAGGAGAGGCACAGATACGCAGTATTTT. Translating it yields CASRRGTDTQYF. V is TRBV28 and J is TRBJ2-3; D is unresolved. V dropped 6 bases and J dropped 1 base, with 5 bases sitting between them. The CDR3 covers 12 residues. Germline V gene lookup returns CDR1 MDHEN and CDR2 SYDVKM.

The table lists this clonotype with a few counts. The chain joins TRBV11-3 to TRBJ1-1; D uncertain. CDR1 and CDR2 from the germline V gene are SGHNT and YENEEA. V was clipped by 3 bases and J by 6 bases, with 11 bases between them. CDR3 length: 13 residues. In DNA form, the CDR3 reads TGTGCCAGCAGCTTGGTGGCACAGTCTGAAGCTTTCTTT. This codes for CASSLVAQSEAFF.

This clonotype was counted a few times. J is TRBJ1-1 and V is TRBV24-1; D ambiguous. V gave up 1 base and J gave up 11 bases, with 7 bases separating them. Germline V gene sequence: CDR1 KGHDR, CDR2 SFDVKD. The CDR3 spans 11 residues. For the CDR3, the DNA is TGTGCCACCAGTGATTTTTCCGGGGCTTTCTTT. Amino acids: CATSDFSGAFF.

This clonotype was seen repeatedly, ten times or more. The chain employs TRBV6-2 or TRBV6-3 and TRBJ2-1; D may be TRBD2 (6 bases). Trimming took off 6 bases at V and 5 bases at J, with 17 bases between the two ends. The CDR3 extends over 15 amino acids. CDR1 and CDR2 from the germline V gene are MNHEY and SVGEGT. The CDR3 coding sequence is TGTGCCAGCAGCGGGCTGGGGGAGGACCACAATGAGCAGTTCTTC. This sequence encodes CASSGLGEDHNEQFF.

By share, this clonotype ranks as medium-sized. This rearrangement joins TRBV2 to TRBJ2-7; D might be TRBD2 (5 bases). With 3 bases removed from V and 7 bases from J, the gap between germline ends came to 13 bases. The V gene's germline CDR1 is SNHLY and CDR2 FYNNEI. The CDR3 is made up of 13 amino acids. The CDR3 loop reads CASSDVGLWEQYF. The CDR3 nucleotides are TGTGCCAGCAGTGATGTAGGACTGTGGGAGCAGTACTTC.

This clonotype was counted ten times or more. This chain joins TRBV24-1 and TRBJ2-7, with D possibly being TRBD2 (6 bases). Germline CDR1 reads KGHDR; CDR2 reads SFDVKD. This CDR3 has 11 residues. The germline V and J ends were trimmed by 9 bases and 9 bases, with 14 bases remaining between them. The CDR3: CATGTSSRQYF. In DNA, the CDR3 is TGTGCCACCGGGACTTCCAGCAGGCAGTACTTC.

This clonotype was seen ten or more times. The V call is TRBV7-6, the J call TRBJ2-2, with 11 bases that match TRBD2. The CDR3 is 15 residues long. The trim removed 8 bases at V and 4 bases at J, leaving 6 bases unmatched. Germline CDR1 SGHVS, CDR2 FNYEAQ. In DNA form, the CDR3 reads TGTGCCAGCTCGGAGGGACTAGCGGTCACCGGGGAGCTGTTTTTT. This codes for CASSEGLAVTGELFF.

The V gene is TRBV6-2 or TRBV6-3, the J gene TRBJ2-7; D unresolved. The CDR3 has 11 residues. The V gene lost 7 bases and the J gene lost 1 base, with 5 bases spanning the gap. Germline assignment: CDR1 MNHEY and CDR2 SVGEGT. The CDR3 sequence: CASTFSYEQYF. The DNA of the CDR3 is TGTGCCAGCACCTTTTCCTACGAGCAGTACTTC.

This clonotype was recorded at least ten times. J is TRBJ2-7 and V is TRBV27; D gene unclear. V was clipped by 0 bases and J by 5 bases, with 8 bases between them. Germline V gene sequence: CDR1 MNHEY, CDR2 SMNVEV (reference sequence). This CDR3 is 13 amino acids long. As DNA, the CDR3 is TGTGCCAGCAGTTTATCGGATTTGGACGAGCAGTACTTC. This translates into CASSLSDLDEQYF.

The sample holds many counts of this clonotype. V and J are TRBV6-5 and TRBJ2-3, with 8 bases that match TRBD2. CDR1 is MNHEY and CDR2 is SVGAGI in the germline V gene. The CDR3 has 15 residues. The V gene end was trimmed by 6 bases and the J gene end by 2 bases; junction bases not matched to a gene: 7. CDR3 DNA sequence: TGTGCCAGCAGCTCTACTAGCGGTGACACAGATACGCAGTATTTT. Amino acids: CASSSTSGDTDTQYF.

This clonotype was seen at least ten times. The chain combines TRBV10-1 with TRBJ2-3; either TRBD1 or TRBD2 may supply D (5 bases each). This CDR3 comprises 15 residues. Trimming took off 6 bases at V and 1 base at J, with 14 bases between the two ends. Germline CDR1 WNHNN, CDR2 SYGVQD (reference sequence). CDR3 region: CASSPRSGRTDTQYF. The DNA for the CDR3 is TGCGCCAGCAGCCCTCGATCGGGGCGCACAGATACGCAGTATTTT.

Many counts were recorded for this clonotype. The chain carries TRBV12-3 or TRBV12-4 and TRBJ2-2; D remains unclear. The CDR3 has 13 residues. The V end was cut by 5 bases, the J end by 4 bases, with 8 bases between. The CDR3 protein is CASSLISTGELFF. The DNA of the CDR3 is TGTGCCAGCAGTCTAATATCCACCGGGGAGCTGTTTTTT.

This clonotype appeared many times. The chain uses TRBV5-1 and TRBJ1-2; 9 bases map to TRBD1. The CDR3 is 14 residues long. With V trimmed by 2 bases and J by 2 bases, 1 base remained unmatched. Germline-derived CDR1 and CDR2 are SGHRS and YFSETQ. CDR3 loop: CASSFGQGNYGYTF. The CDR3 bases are TGCGCCAGCAGCTTTGGACAGGGGAACTATGGCTACACCTTC.

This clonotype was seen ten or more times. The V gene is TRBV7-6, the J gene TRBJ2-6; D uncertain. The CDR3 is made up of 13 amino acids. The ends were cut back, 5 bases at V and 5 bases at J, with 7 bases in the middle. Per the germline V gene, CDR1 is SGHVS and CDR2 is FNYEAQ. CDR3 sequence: CASSGLRANVLTF. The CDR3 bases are TGTGCCAGCAGCGGTCTCCGGGCCAACGTCCTGACTTTC.

The CDR3 loop is CTSSFEADTQYF. CDR3 coding DNA: TGTACCAGCAGCTTTGAGGCAGATACGCAGTATTTT. The chain employs TRBV7-2 and TRBJ2-3; D remains ambiguous. Germline V gene lookup returns CDR1 SGHTA and CDR2 FQGNSA. The CDR3 runs to 12 residues. V was clipped by 3 bases and J by 4 bases, with 5 bases between them.

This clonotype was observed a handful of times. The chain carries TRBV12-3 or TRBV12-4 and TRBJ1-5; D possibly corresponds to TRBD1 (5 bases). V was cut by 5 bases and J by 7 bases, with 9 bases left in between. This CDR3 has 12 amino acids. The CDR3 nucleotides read TGTGCCAGCAGTCCGTACAGGCAGCCCCAGCATTTT. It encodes CASSPYRQPQHF.

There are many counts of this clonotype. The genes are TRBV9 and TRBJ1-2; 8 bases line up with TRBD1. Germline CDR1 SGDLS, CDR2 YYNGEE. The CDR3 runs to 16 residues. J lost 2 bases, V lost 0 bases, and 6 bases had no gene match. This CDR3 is CASSVDLGQENYGYTF. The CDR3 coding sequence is TGTGCCAGCAGCGTAGATCTGGGACAGGAAAACTATGGCTACACCTTC. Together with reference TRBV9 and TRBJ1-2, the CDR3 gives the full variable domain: DSGVTQTPKHLITATGQRVTLRCSPRSGDLSVYWYQQSLDQGLQFLIQYYNGEERAKGNILERFSAQQFPDLHSELNLSSLELGDSALYFCASSVDLGQENYGYTFGSGTRLTVV.

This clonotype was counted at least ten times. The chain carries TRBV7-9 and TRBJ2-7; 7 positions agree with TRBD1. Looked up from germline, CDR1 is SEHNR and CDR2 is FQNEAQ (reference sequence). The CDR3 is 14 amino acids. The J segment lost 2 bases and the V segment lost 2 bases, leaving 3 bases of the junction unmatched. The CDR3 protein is CASSLNRGAYEQYF. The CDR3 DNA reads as TGTGCCAGCAGCTTAAACAGGGGAGCCTACGAGCAGTACTTC.

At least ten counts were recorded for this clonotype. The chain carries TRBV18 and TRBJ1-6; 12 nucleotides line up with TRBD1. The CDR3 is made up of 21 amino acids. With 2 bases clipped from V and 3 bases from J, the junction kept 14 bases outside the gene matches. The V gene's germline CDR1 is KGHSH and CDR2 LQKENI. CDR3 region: CASSPFLGTGGDPLYNSPLHF. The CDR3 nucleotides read TGTGCCAGCTCACCATTTCTCGGGACAGGGGGCGACCCTCTCTATAATTCACCCCTCCACTTT.

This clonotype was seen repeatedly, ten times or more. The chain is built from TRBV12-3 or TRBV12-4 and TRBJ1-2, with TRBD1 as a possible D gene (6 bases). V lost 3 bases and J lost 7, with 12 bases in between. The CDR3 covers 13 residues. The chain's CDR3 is CASSLDQGSGYTF. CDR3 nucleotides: TGTGCCAGCAGTTTGGACCAGGGGTCTGGCTACACCTTC.

The CDR3 region has the DNA TGTGCCAGCAGCATCCACGGGGCCGGGCGGGGAGAGCAGTACTTC. Its protein is CASSIHGAGRGEQYF. The chain employs TRBV7-2 and TRBJ2-7; D perhaps matches TRBD2 (6 bases). Per germline, CDR1 SGHTA and CDR2 FQGNSA. The CDR3 covers 15 residues. V was clipped by 5 bases and J by 7 bases, with 21 bases between them.

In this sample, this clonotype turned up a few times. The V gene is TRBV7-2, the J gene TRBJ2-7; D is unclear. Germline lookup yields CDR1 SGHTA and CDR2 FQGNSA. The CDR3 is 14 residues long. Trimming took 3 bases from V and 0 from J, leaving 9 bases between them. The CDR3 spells CASSLGRSSYEQYF. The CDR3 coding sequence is TGTGCCAGCAGCTTGGGTCGGAGCTCCTACGAGCAGTACTTC.

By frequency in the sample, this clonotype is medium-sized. The CDR3 DNA sequence: TGTGCCAGCAGCCATATTAAGGAGAAGGATTCACCCCTCCACTTT. Protein: CASSHIKEKDSPLHF. The chain joins TRBV3-1 to TRBJ1-6; unclear D gene. The V gene's germline CDR1 is LGHDT and CDR2 YNNKEL (reference sequence). This CDR3 is built from 15 residues. The V and J ends lost 3 bases and 8 bases respectively, with 14 bases between them.

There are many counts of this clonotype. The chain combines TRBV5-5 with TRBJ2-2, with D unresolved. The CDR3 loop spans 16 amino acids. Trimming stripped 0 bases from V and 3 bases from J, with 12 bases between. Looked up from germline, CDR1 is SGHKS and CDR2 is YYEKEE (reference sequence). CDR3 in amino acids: CASSLGPTPYTGELFF. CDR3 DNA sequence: TGTGCCAGCAGCTTGGGACCAACTCCTTACACCGGGGAGCTGTTTTTT.